In its sample, the clone carrying this T cell receptor beta chain was seen a few times. This sample stems from a study of cytomegalovirus exposure and HLA in healthy donors. PCR involved 60 Vbeta and 13 Jbeta primers. Data came from immunoSEQ multiplex PCR; TCRdb stores just in-frame clones and leaves some out. Of under 150,000 clones in the sample, over 70% were seen once. The sequenced material came from PBMCs. The clonotype was recovered from a woman aged 18-29 years in good health and CMV-seronegative.

CDR3: CASSLQTGAGWSDEQFF. The CDR3 DNA is TGCGCCAGCAGCCTTCAGACTGGGGCGGGGTGGTCGGATGAGCAGTTCTTC. The genes are TRBV5-1 and TRBJ2-1, with a possible D match to TRBD2 (6 bases). CDR3 size: 17 residues. Germline loops: CDR1 SGHRS, CDR2 YFSETQ. Trimming removed 4 bases at V and 8 bases at J, with 25 bases between.